The rows below give T cell receptor beta chains drawn from one sample of a study of T-cell reconstitution after alpha-beta-depleted transplantation in children. MiXCR, applied by TCRdb to the PCR reads, yields one record per CDR3 protein. The data show some 590,000 distinct CDR3 sequences, roughly 10% seen once. This specimen was PBMCs from the stem cell graft donor, taken from the stem cell graft. The receptors were sampled from a human donor who donated a stem cell graft to a child with acute myeloid leukemia. The CDR3 runs from the conserved cysteine through the conserved F or W. The D gene is left open where the match is weak. Expanded clones get a size class; other rows say once, few or many, or leave the size out.

.,few,TRBV2,10,TRBJ2-3,CASQTDTQYF,TGTGCCAGCCAGACAGATACGCAGTATTTT
TRBD2,many,TRBV20-1,17,TRBJ2-1,CSARGWTSGRLHNEQFF,TGCAGTGCTAGAGGTTGGACTAGCGGGAGGCTCCACAATGAGCAGTTCTTC
.,many,TRBV7-2,13,TRBJ2-3,CATSDRSTDTQYF,TGTGCCACCTCCGACCGGAGCACAGATACGCAGTATTTT
.,many,TRBV2,11,TRBJ1-2,CASSAGHGYTF,TGTGCCAGCAGTGCGGGACATGGCTACACCTTC
.,many,TRBV7-2,16,TRBJ2-7,CASSLEGWQGTYEQYF,TGTGCCAGCAGCTTAGAGGGTTGGCAGGGTACCTACGAGCAGTACTTC
TRBD2,many,TRBV24-1,15,TRBJ2-1,CATSDFASGYNEQFF,TGTGCCACCAGTGATTTCGCTAGCGGCTACAATGAGCAGTTCTTC
TRBD2,.,TRBV29-1,14,TRBJ2-7,CSVEREGRPYEQYF,TGCAGCGTTGAAAGGGAGGGCAGGCCCTACGAGCAGTACTTC
TRBD1,many,TRBV20-1,15,TRBJ1-1,CSAHLGTGKNTEAFF,TGCAGTGCTCACCTCGGGACAGGGAAGAACACTGAAGCTTTCTTT
.,few,TRBV20-1,17,TRBJ1-5,CSARDRQNTYSNQPQHF,TGCAGTGCTAGAGACAGGCAGAACACCTATAGCAATCAGCCCCAGCATTTT
TRBD2,.,TRBV12-3/TRBV12-4,18,TRBJ2-3,CASSLKRPGTSPTDTQYF,TGTGCCAGCAGTTTAAAGCGCCCCGGGACTAGCCCGACAGATACGCAGTATTTT
.,few,TRBV12-5,14,TRBJ1-1,CASAHSTRNPEAFF,TGTGCTAGTGCCCATTCTACACGTAACCCTGAAGCTTTCTTT
.,many,TRBV6-5,15,TRBJ1-3,CASSTFQDPGNTIYF,TGTGCCAGCAGTACCTTTCAAGATCCTGGAAACACCATATATTTT
.,many,TRBV6-2/TRBV6-3,14,TRBJ2-1,CASSYSPSNNEQFF,TGTGCCAGCAGTTACTCTCCCTCCAACAATGAGCAGTTCTTC
TRBD2,many,TRBV29-1,14,TRBJ2-2,CSGGGTPNTGELFF,TGCAGCGGGGGAGGGACCCCGAACACCGGGGAGCTGTTTTTT
.,.,TRBV30,13,TRBJ2-7,CAWRSPQGYEQYF,TGTGCCTGGAGGAGCCCGCAGGGCTACGAGCAGTACTTC
.,few,TRBV20-1,11,TRBJ2-7,CSATGTLEQYF,TGCAGTGCTACCGGGACACTTGAGCAGTACTTC
.,many,TRBV10-3,14,TRBJ1-1,CAISKSGAGTEAFF,TGTGCCATCAGTAAATCGGGGGCTGGCACTGAAGCTTTCTTT
TRBD1,few,TRBV28,17,TRBJ1-1,CASSLNRGSERNTEAFF,TGTGCCAGCAGTTTGAACAGGGGGTCGGAGAGAAACACTGAAGCTTTCTTT
.,.,TRBV5-1,14,TRBJ2-5,CASSLDVVLETQYF,TGCGCCAGCAGCTTGGATGTAGTGTTGGAGACCCAGTACTTC
.,few,TRBV9,17,TRBJ1-6,CASSVASGLIDNSPLHF,TGTGCCAGCAGCGTAGCTTCAGGGTTAATCGATAATTCACCCCTCCACTTT
TRBD1,.,TRBV5-1,16,TRBJ2-7,CASSRPVTGVAYEQYF,TGCGCCAGCAGCCGTCCAGTGACAGGGGTCGCCTACGAGCAGTACTTC
.,few,TRBV20-1,14,TRBJ2-1,CSASQRLAYNEQFF,TGCAGTGCTAGTCAGCGCTTAGCCTACAATGAGCAGTTCTTC
TRBD2,few,TRBV20-1,9,TRBJ2-5,CSARGAQYF,TGCAGTGCCCGGGGGGCCCAGTACTTC
.,.,TRBV27,14,TRBJ2-7,CASRRISAAYEQYF,TGTGCCAGCAGGAGAATATCAGCGGCCTACGAGCAGTACTTC
TRBD2,.,TRBV30,15,TRBJ2-7,CAWNSVASGSHEQYF,TGTGCCTGGAACTCTGTGGCTAGCGGGAGTCACGAGCAGTACTTC
TRBD2,few,TRBV20-1,14,TRBJ2-3,CSAGGGRVTDTQYF,TGCAGTGCAGGCGGCGGGAGAGTCACAGATACGCAGTATTTT
.,many,TRBV20-1,12,TRBJ2-7,CSAPGSGDEQYF,TGCAGTGCCCCCGGGTCCGGGGACGAGCAGTACTTC
TRBD1,.,TRBV20-1,14,TRBJ2-7,CSANTDRVGYEQYF,TGCAGTGCTAACACGGACAGGGTAGGCTACGAGCAGTACTTC
TRBD1,.,TRBV5-5,14,TRBJ2-5,CASSLSETGETQYF,TGTGCCAGCAGCTTGTCGGAGACAGGGGAGACCCAGTACTTC
.,.,TRBV6-2/TRBV6-3,14,TRBJ2-1,CASTRALTYNEQFF,TGTGCCAGCACCAGGGCTTTAACTTACAATGAGCAGTTCTTC
.,.,TRBV11-2,14,TRBJ1-3,CASSLMSSGNTIYF,TGTGCCAGCAGCTTAATGAGCTCTGGAAACACCATATATTTT
TRBD1,many,TRBV6-2/TRBV6-3,16,TRBJ2-7,CASSKQGQLTSYEQYF,TGTGCCAGCAGTAAACAGGGACAGCTTACCTCCTACGAGCAGTACTTC
.,few,TRBV11-1,13,TRBJ2-5,CASSLRIQETQYF,TGTGCCAGCAGCTTACGAATCCAAGAGACCCAGTACTTC
.,few,TRBV5-1,15,TRBJ2-7,CASHPGGRSSYEQYF,TGCGCCAGCCACCCGGGTGGACGAAGCTCCTACGAGCAGTACTTC
.,few,TRBV7-2,14,TRBJ2-5,CASSFSGYQETQYF,TGTGCCAGCAGCTTTAGCGGATACCAAGAGACCCAGTACTTC
.,few,TRBV20-1,13,TRBJ2-5,CSAGGVAEETQYF,TGCAGTGCTGGGGGAGTGGCAGAAGAGACCCAGTACTTC
.,many,TRBV7-2,16,TRBJ2-1,CASSLVVSGVLTEQFF,TGTGCCAGCAGCTTAGTCGTAAGCGGAGTATTAACGGAGCAGTTCTTC
.,few,TRBV29-1,12,TRBJ2-7,CSVGLASGEQYF,TGCAGCGTTGGGCTAGCAAGTGGAGAGCAGTACTTC
TRBD1,.,TRBV2,17,TRBJ2-2,CASTGTGGLVSTGELFF,TGTGCCAGCACCGGGACAGGGGGCCTGGTTAGCACCGGGGAGCTGTTTTTT
.,.,TRBV18,12,TRBJ1-5,CASSPPGHGLIF,TGTGCCAGCTCACCACCGGGACACGGATTAATTTTT
TRBD2,.,TRBV3-1,17,TRBJ2-5,CASSQGASGSGWANQYF,TGTGCCAGCAGCCAAGGGGCTAGCGGGAGTGGATGGGCGAACCAGTACTTC
TRBD2,.,TRBV29-1,12,TRBJ2-7,CSVIAGANEQYF,TGCAGCGTGATCGCGGGAGCAAACGAGCAGTACTTC
TRBD2,many,TRBV28,16,TRBJ2-5,CASSHPTSGLKETQYF,TGTGCCAGCAGTCACCCGACTAGCGGGTTGAAAGAGACCCAGTACTTC
.,many,TRBV7-9,15,TRBJ2-5,CASSLEAASQETQYF,TGTGCCAGCAGCTTAGAGGCAGCCTCCCAAGAGACCCAGTACTTC